This TCR beta chain was captured by sequencing in a study of Ad26.COV2.S vaccination and SARS-CoV-2 variants. A note on this clone: Its antigen is unknown.

TCRdb's copy holds only in-frame clones and misses some; the assay was immunoSEQ multiplex PCR. The sample shows some 480,000 clones, approximately 90% of them seen only once. General observations from the study: CD8+ and CD4+ T cells specific for spike reportedly responded with substantial breadth after vaccination. Vaccine recipients and placebo recipients showed similar non-spike TCR breadth.

Described treatment: about 20 received Ad26.COV2.S at low or high dose, single or two shots; 5 received placebo; per-sample allocation not given. Samples came from day 63 after the first vaccine or placebo injection. An Ad26 vector expressing Wuhan-strain SARS-CoV-2 spike served as the vaccine. Germline assignment: CDR1 SGHDT and CDR2 YYEEEE. Trimming took off 4 bases at V and 2 bases at J, with 12 bases between the two ends. This CDR3 region has 14 residues. The receptor comes from a person between 18 and 60 years old who received the Ad26.COV2.S COVID-19 vaccine or a placebo. The J gene is TRBJ1-1, the V gene TRBV5-6; D perhaps matches TRBD1 (6 bases). The material sequenced was peripheral blood, taken in a trial of Ad26.COV2.S vaccine versus placebo. The CDR3 is CASSQDSHNTEAFF. In DNA form, the CDR3 reads TGTGCCAGCAGCCAGGACAGTCATAACACTGAAGCTTTCTTT.